The T cell receptor beta chain under discussion was sequenced for a study of blood T cell repertoires in COVID-19. V lost 0 bases to trimming and J lost 6 bases, with 11 bases between them. The CDR3 runs 15 residues. The V gene's germline CDR1 is MNHEY and CDR2 SVGEGT. Per the original methods: How many nucleated cells were present was estimated from reference gene primer amplification. TCRdb's copy holds only in-frame clones and misses some; the assay was immunoSEQ multiplex PCR. The DNA was the basis for D and trimming; V, J and clone size are from that table. The sample has approximately 330,000 clones, over 80% seen once; the top ten hold around 9.9%. Seattle-derived patients entered the study during active infection and were followed longitudinally.

The chain combines TRBV6-2 or TRBV6-3 with TRBJ2-2; D possibly corresponds to TRBD1 (6 bases). Material: peripheral blood. The TCR was taken from a man aged 30 to 39 with COVID-19, enrolled during active disease. In DNA form, the CDR3 reads TGTGCCAGCAGTTACTCCCCAGGGGTGGCCGGGGAGCTGTTTTTT. Its protein product is CASSYSPGVAGELFF.